Shown below are 10 T cell receptor beta chains from a single sample sequenced in a study of blood T cells in healthy people across ages. A sample-barcoded 5' primer and a J-beta primer mix were used in a second PCR of roughly 7 to 11 cycles. TCRdb reanalysed the 5' RACE reads using MiXCR and keeps one entry per CDR3 protein. Seen here are 600,000 or so distinct CDR3 sequences, 25% to 35% observed once, and the top ten hold approximately 15%. The sequenced sample consisted of blood. All receptors derive from a woman aged 80 or over in good health.

The V and J genes are TRBV7-2 and TRBJ1-4, with D tentatively TRBD1 (6 bases). This CDR3 has 15 amino acids. Germline V gene lookup returns CDR1 SGHTA and CDR2 FQGNSA. With 5 bases removed from V and 8 bases from J, the gap between germline ends came to 18 bases. In nucleotides, the CDR3 is TGTGCCAGCAGCCCTAATGACAGGTTAAACGAAAAACTGTTTTTT. This codes for CASSPNDRLNEKLFF.

This clonotype was seen many times. CDR3 protein: CASSYRDRRTIGYTF. The DNA of the CDR3 is TGTGCCAGCAGTTACCGGGACAGGAGAACTATCGGCTACACCTTC. This rearrangement joins TRBV6-2 or TRBV6-3 to TRBJ1-2; 8 bases line up with TRBD1. This CDR3 is 15 amino acids long. V was clipped by 2 bases and J by 8 bases; unmatched bases: 10. CDR1 and CDR2 from the germline V gene are MNHEY and SVGEGT.

V usage is TRBV4-1 and J usage is TRBJ2-7; perhaps TRBD1 as D (6 bases). The V gene's germline CDR1 is MGHRA and CDR2 YSYEKL. The CDR3 covers 14 residues. V shed 5 bases and J shed 0 bases, with 11 bases lying between them. CDR3 residues: CASSYRESSYEQYF. CDR3 DNA: TGCGCCAGCAGCTACAGGGAAAGCTCCTACGAGCAGTACTTC.

This clonotype came up many times. The V call is TRBV6-2 or TRBV6-3, the J call TRBJ1-1; possible D gene TRBD1, 5 bases. Trimming took 8 bases from V and 4 from J, leaving 11 bases between them. Germline V gene data show CDR1 as MNHEY and CDR2 as SVGEGT. The length of the CDR3 is 12 residues. CDR3 DNA: TGTGCCAGCGGGAGTGGGGGCACTGAAGCTTTCTTT. Protein: CASGSGGTEAFF.

This clonotype was detected only a few times. The chain combines TRBV5-1 with TRBJ2-3; tentative D call: TRBD2 (5 bases). CDR3 length equals 15 residues. Germline CDR1 SGHRS, CDR2 YFSETQ. The V end lost 4 bases, the J end lost 0 bases, and 12 bases lay between the germline ends. DNA of the CDR3: TGCGCCAGCAGCGTAGGAGGTGTTAGCACAGATACGCAGTATTTT. Translating it yields CASSVGGVSTDTQYF.

This clonotype was recorded many times. The rearrangement joins TRBV6-1 to TRBJ2-1; no definite D call. CDR1 and CDR2 (germline): MNHNS, SASEGT. There are 14 residues in the CDR3. V was cut by 6 bases and J by 0 bases, with 9 bases left in between. The chain's CDR3 is CASSPSTSYNEQFF. The CDR3 nucleotides read TGTGCCAGCAGCCCTTCGACCTCCTACAATGAGCAGTTCTTC.

In this sample, this clonotype turned up many times. The V call is TRBV3-1, the J call TRBJ2-1, with TRBD2 matching 9 bases. Unmatched junction bases numbered 5, after V lost 4 bases and J lost 4 bases. CDR1 and CDR2 from the germline V gene are LGHDT and YNNKEL (reference sequence). The CDR3 has 15 residues. The CDR3 DNA is TGTGCCAGCAGCCCGCCTGCGGGGGGGTACAATGAGCAGTTCTTC. Amino acids: CASSPPAGGYNEQFF.

This clonotype was seen at least ten times. The chain links TRBV5-1 to TRBJ2-7; D is unresolved. The germline gives CDR1 SGHRS, CDR2 YFSETQ. The V and J ends lost 5 bases and 0 bases respectively, with 15 bases between them. The CDR3 runs 15 residues. CDR3 sequence reads: CASSLNTGASYEQYF. DNA of the CDR3: TGCGCCAGCAGTCTAAACACGGGCGCCTCCTACGAGCAGTACTTC.

For the CDR3, the DNA is TGCAGTGCCTCGAAGGGCTTAGGCGACTATGGCTACACCTTC. It codes for CSASKGLGDYGYTF. The gene calls are TRBV20-1 and TRBJ1-2; D gene ambiguous. V was clipped by 6 bases and J by 3 bases, with 17 bases between them. The CDR3 extends over 14 amino acids. Germline V gene data show CDR1 as DFQATT and CDR2 as SNEGSKA (reference sequence).

This clonotype was seen repeatedly, ten times or more. The V gene is TRBV15, the J gene TRBJ2-1, with D tentatively TRBD1 or TRBD2 (5 bases each). Trimming pared 0 bases from V and 7 bases from J, leaving 10 bases between. The CDR3 runs 14 residues. Germline loops: CDR1 LNHNV, CDR2 YYDKDF (reference sequence). CDR3 loop: CATSRDRVANEQFF. CDR3 DNA sequence: TGTGCCACCAGCAGAGACAGGGTAGCGAATGAGCAGTTCTTC.